This T cell receptor beta chain emerged from a study of preoperative IRX-2 immunotherapy in early breast cancer. Noted treatment: preoperative locoregional IRX-2 cytokine immunotherapy. This phase Ib study tested locoregional IRX-2 cytokine immunotherapy given before surgery. CDR3 length equals 16 residues. Measured with immunoSEQ multiplex PCR; TCRdb has only the in-frame clones, and not every one. The table lists 25,000 to 35,000 clones, 70% to 85% of them singletons, with about 3.2% in the top ten. This sequence joins TRBV7-5 and TRBJ1-3; the table's D call, TRBD1, has no DNA check behind it. TRBV7-5 is deemed a pseudogene. The sample was acquired from a patient treated with IRX-2 immunotherapy. The receptor was derived from a human donor with breast cancer. CDR3 DNA: TGTGCCAGCAGCACGGGACAGTCCAGCTCTGGAAACACCATATATTTT. It yields the protein CASSTGQSSSGNTIYF.